This T cell receptor (beta chain) was identified during a study of blood T cell repertoires in COVID-19. Study in general: The United States, Italy and Spain provided the acute and convalescent COVID-19 samples.

This CDR3 contains 13 residues. CDR1 is SGHNT, CDR2 YYREEE, per germline (reference sequence). The V and J ends lost 2 bases and 1 base respectively, with 7 bases between them. In the original workflow: For nucleated cells, counts were estimated from reference gene primer amplification. Method: immunoSEQ multiplex PCR; TCRdb's copy keeps in-frame clones and lacks some. The D gene and trimming were derived from the DNA, and the V and J assignments and clone size from that table. The data contain some 60,000 clones, around four fifths of them singletons. This TCR was sampled from a human donor in a cohort sampled during active COVID-19. The chain has TRBV5-4 and TRBJ2-7; D is possibly TRBD2 (5 bases). Sample: peripheral blood. CDR3 sequence reads: CASSFGGSYEQYF. DNA of the CDR3: TGTGCCAGCAGCTTCGGCGGGTCCTACGAGCAGTACTTC.